This T cell receptor (beta chain) was sequenced during a study of cytomegalovirus exposure and HLA in healthy donors. In regard to this clone: Its matching antigen is unknown.

The PCR ran on 60 Vbeta and 13 Jbeta primers. Profiled with immunoSEQ multiplex PCR; TCRdb holds only in-frame clones, not every one. The repertoire includes around 130,000 clones, just under 75% of them detected once, and 5.5% to 7% sits in the top ten. Whole-study results and caveats: A later analysis reported that several of the most significant clusters appeared to be linked to common viral pathogens, among them Epstein-Barr virus.

Germline V gene sequence: CDR1 SGHRS, CDR2 YFSETQ. The CDR3 length is 15 residues. J lost 4 bases, V lost 2 bases, and 3 bases had no gene match. The sample comprised PBMCs. The receptor was isolated from a man between 35 and 55 years old in good health and CMV-seropositive. The gene calls are TRBV5-1 and TRBJ1-6; TRBD1 aligns across 7 bases. The CDR3 bases are TGCGCCAGCAGCTTAAACAGGGGATATAATTCACCCCTCCACTTT. Protein: CASSLNRGYNSPLHF.